A single sample is the source of the 15 T cell receptor beta chains below, sequenced in a study of response to subunit inactivated influenza vaccine (dated by TCRdb to 2017 to 2018). Receptor amplification or capture employed RT-PCR. Sequenced on an Illumina HiSeq 2500. TCRdb handled the public reads itself, with Q25 trimming in fastp and clone calling in MiXCR, and kept productive beta chains. For every CDR3 protein sequence, its rows merge into one entry that carries the most common genes and DNA. The table for this sample lists some 850,000 distinct CDR3 sequences; approximately 17% of them were counted only once. About a tenth of the sample rests with the top ten. The specimen was PBMCs from blood, collected about 5 days after vaccination. These receptors all stem from a man in his fifties or sixties who received an inactivated influenza vaccine. Donor details come from another sample of the same person, matched by shared clones.

This clonotype was seen more than once but under ten times. This chain's CDR3 is CATSRASGGRNEQFF. CDR3 nucleotides: TGTGCCACCAGCAGGGCGTCGGGCGGGAGGAATGAGCAGTTCTTC. This rearrangement joins TRBV15 to TRBJ2-1, with 8 bases lining up with TRBD2. Unmatched junction bases numbered 8, after V lost 3 bases and J lost 7 bases. The CDR3 length is 15 residues. The germline CDR1 and CDR2 sequences are LNHNV and YYDKDF (reference sequence).

In this sample, this clonotype turned up many times. The chain links TRBV4-3 to TRBJ2-7; 13 nucleotides agree with TRBD2. The CDR3 spans 19 residues. Germline CDR1 and CDR2: LGHNA and YSLEER. V trimming: 4 bases; J trimming: 0 bases; junction bases outside the gene matches: 12. CDR3 protein: CASSPSHGLAGVNSYEQYF. Written as DNA, the CDR3 is TGCGCCAGCAGCCCTAGTCATGGACTAGCGGGAGTCAACTCCTACGAGCAGTACTTC.

This chain joins TRBV20-1 and TRBJ2-4; D unclear. Between the trimmed V and J ends, which lost 4 bases and 3 bases, there was a span of 13 bases. CDR1 is DFQATT, CDR2 SNEGSKA, per germline (reference sequence). This CDR3 is 14 amino acids long. Here the CDR3 reads CSAKGPPGKNIQYF. Written as DNA, the CDR3 is TGCAGTGCTAAAGGTCCCCCTGGCAAAAACATTCAGTACTTC.

In DNA form, the CDR3 reads TGTGCCAGCAGCCAGGGGGTGGAAGCTTTCTTT. Its protein is CASSQGVEAFF. This chain links TRBV7-2 with TRBJ1-1; 7 bases agree with TRBD1. V was clipped by 5 bases and J by 8 bases; unmatched bases: 2. The CDR3 extends over 11 amino acids. The germline CDR1 and CDR2 sequences are SGHTA and FQGNSA.

The chain recombines TRBV28 with TRBJ2-2, with a weak D call TRBD1 (5 bases). Between the trimmed V and J ends, which lost 5 bases and 4 bases, there was a span of 14 bases. Germline CDR1 reads MDHEN; CDR2 reads SYDVKM. The CDR3 runs to 15 residues. CDR3 sequence reads: CASSPVGQGTGELFF. The CDR3 DNA reads TGTGCCAGCAGTCCGGTGGGGCAAGGCACCGGGGAGCTGTTTTTT.

The J gene is TRBJ2-5, the V gene TRBV12-3 or TRBV12-4, with D possibly matching TRBD1 (6 bases). V was clipped by 4 bases and J by 7 bases, with 16 bases between them. The CDR3 covers 14 residues. CDR3 DNA sequence: TGTGCCAGCAGTTCGGCAGGGGCCCGAGGGACCCAGTACTTC. Translated, it gives CASSSAGARGTQYF.

This clonotype appeared a few times. The chain joins TRBV10-3 to TRBJ1-1; the D gene is possibly TRBD1 (6 bases). Germline V gene data show CDR1 as ENHRY and CDR2 as SYGVKD. V was pared by 4 bases and J by 3 bases, with 18 bases between. The CDR3 loop spans 16 amino acids. The CDR3 bases are TGTGCCATCAGTGGAACACACAGGGTGGTGGACACTGAAGCTTTCTTT. This codes for CAISGTHRVVDTEAFF.

The J gene is TRBJ1-5, the V gene TRBV7-2, with 9 bases aligning to TRBD1. The CDR3 is 15 residues long. Germline trimming cut 5 bases from V and 6 bases from J; bases unmatched to any gene: 8. Germline-derived CDR1 and CDR2 are SGHTA and FQGNSA. The CDR3 bases are TGTGCCAGCAGCCCTGGGACAGGGAGGGGTCAGCCCCAGCATTTT. Translated, it gives CASSPGTGRGQPQHF.

This chain connects TRBV6-5 to TRBJ2-1; 10 bases map to TRBD2. The V and J ends lost 4 bases and 5 bases, in that order; junction bases with no gene match: 8. CDR3 length: 16 amino acids. Germline CDR1 is MNHEY and CDR2 is SVGAGI. The CDR3 DNA sequence: TGTGCCAGCAGTTTCGGAAAGGGACTAGCGAACAATGAGCAGTTCTTC. Its translation: CASSFGKGLANNEQFF.

This clonotype has ten or more counts. This chain links TRBV28 with TRBJ1-2; TRBD1 agrees at 7 bases. Trimming cost V 7 bases and J 5 bases; bases outside gene matches: 7. The CDR3 extends over 13 amino acids. Germline V gives CDR1 MDHEN, CDR2 SYDVKM. CDR3 region: CASTAGGAYGYTF. In DNA, the CDR3 is TGTGCCAGCACCGCAGGGGGGGCTTATGGCTACACCTTC.

The sample holds a few counts of this clonotype. V and J are TRBV9 and TRBJ2-2, with D hard to call. V gave up 0 bases and J gave up 0 bases, with 9 bases separating them. CDR3 size: 16 residues. Germline V gene data show CDR1 as SGDLS and CDR2 as YYNGEE. Here the CDR3 reads CASSVGHLTNTGELFF. The DNA of the CDR3 is TGTGCCAGCAGCGTAGGACACCTCACGAACACCGGGGAGCTGTTTTTT. The complete variable domain, with remaining parts taken from reference TRBV9 and TRBJ2-2, reads DSGVTQTPKHLITATGQRVTLRCSPRSGDLSVYWYQQSLDQGLQFLIQYYNGEERAKGNILERFSAQQFPDLHSELNLSSLELGDSALYFCASSVGHLTNTGELFFGEGSRLTVL.

The sample holds a few counts of this clonotype. This rearrangement joins TRBV21-1 to TRBJ2-5; the table assigns TRBD1, which was not confirmed against the DNA. TRBV21-1 is noted as a pseudogene. The CDR3 loop spans 15 amino acids. CDR3 sequence: CASSLPGQLQETQYF. CDR3 in DNA: TGTGCCAGCAGTCTTCCGGGACAACTCCAAGAGACCCAGTACTTC.

V and J are TRBV20-1 and TRBJ1-2, with D possibly matching TRBD1 (5 bases). V lost 5 bases to trimming and J lost 2 bases, with 9 bases between them. Germline CDR1 reads DFQATT; CDR2 reads SNEGSKA (reference sequence). CDR3 length: 12 residues. CDR3 nucleotides: TGCAGTGCTCGCAGGACAAACTATGGCTACACCTTC. Translating gives CSARRTNYGYTF.

This clonotype is a singleton in its sample. CDR3 sequence reads: CASSQEEPTGASGANVLTF. The CDR3 DNA reads as TGCGCCAGCAGCCAAGAGGAACCAACGGGAGCCTCTGGGGCCAACGTCCTGACTTTC. The chain recombines TRBV4-1 with TRBJ2-6; a weak D match, TRBD2 (6 bases). The CDR3 contains 19 residues. The ends were cut back, 0 bases at V and 0 bases at J, with 15 bases in the middle. The germline CDR1 and CDR2 sequences are MGHRA and YSYEKL.

This clonotype showed up just a few times. The rearrangement links TRBV10-3 to TRBJ2-3; D uncertain. Trimming removed 8 bases at V and 4 bases at J, with 10 bases between. Germline CDR1 ENHRY, CDR2 SYGVKD. CDR3 length: 12 residues. Here the CDR3 DNA reads TGTGCCATCGCTGGAGATTCAGATACGCAGTATTTT. Its translation: CAIAGDSDTQYF.